The sequence of this TCR beta chain was determined in a study of T cells in Graves' hyperthyroidism and ophthalmopathy. For the study at large: Any treatment followed the collection of peripheral blood at initial diagnosis.

Pregnant or lactating patients were excluded, as were those with uncontrolled infection or other autoimmune disease. For this clonotype: Its specificity is unknown.

From RNA transcripts, TCR beta CDR3 regions were amplified. HTBI primers were employed in a first-round RT-PCR of the TCR CDR3. One entry per CDR3 protein results from TCRdb running MiXCR on the multiplex PCR reads. The sample lists around 300,000 distinct CDR3 sequences; 22% were seen once. Study results and caveats: Most clonotypes expanded in thyroid above 0.001 were likewise present in blood.

CDR1 and CDR2 from the germline V gene are SGHTA and FQGTGA. The CDR3 length is 16 residues. The V segment lost 2 bases and the J segment 9 bases; nucleotides outside the gene matches: 13. Sequencing was performed on blood. The source is a man aged 25-45 years with Graves' ophthalmopathy. V usage is TRBV7-3 and J usage is TRBJ2-1; 7 bases agree with TRBD2. The CDR3 nucleotides read TGTGCCAGCAGCTTATCGGTGCGGGAGTGGGAGGGTGAGCAGTTCTTC. It specifies CASSLSVREWEGEQFF.